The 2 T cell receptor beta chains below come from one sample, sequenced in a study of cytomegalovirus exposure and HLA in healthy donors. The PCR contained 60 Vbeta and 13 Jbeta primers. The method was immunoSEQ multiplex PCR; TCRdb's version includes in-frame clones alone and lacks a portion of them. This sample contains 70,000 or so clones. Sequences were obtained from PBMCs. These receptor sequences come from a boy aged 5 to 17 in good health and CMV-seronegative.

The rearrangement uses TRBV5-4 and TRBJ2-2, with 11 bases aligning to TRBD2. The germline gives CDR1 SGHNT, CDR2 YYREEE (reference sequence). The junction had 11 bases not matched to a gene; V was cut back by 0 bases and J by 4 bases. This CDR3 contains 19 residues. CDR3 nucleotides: TGTGCCAGCAGCTTGGCCGGGGCTAGCGGGGGGCCAATCACCGGGGAGCTGTTTTTT. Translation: CASSLAGASGGPITGELFF. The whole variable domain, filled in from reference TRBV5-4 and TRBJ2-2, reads ETGVTQSPTHLIKTRGQQVTLRCSSQSGHNTVSWYQQALGQGPQFIFQYYREEENGRGNFPPRFSGLQFPNYSSELNVNALELDDSALYLCASSLAGASGGPITGELFFGEGSRLTVL.

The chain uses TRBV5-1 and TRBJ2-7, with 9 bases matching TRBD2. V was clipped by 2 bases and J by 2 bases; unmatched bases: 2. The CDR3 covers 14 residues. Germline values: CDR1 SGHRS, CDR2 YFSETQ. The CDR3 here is CASSFSGSPYEQYF. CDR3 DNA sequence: TGCGCCAGCAGCTTTAGCGGGAGTCCCTACGAGCAGTACTTC.